This paragraph covers one T cell receptor (beta chain) sequence. This clonotype was counted a few times. The antigen this receptor binds is unknown. Qualities for individual bases were not recorded, and no much larger clone is one base off. The sample is drawn from a study of patients and donors after allogeneic stem cell transplantation (dated by TCRdb to the early 2020s). The CDR3 runs 14 residues from the cysteine to the phenylalanine. The DNA shown is the 42-base CDR3, in frame from base 1. For CDR1 and CDR2, the germline V gene (reference sequence) lists SEHNR and FQNEAQ. V drops 3 bases and J drops 5 bases, leaving 14 bases in between. Library generation was performed with RT-PCR. The sequencer was a NextSeq 550. TCRdb ran its own pipeline on the public reads, namely fastp trimming at Q25 and MiXCR clone calling, and kept in-frame beta chains. Each record represents a unique CDR3 protein, reported with the most common genes and DNA among its rows. The sample has about 410,000 distinct CDR3 sequences on record, roughly 17% of them singletons. The leading ten clones occupy roughly 7% of the sample.

The clonotype originates from a human donor who was either an allogeneic HSCT recipient or a stem cell or donor lymphocyte infusion donor (not recorded which). It is not recorded whose cells these are; they may come from a transplant donor. The chain links TRBV7-9 with TRBJ2-7; TRBD1 is possibly the D segment (6 matching bases). The material sequenced was blood, either unsorted or a sorted T cell fraction (not recorded which). The nucleotide sequence reads as follows: TGTGCCAGCAGCTTCGCAGGGGATCGTGACGAGCAGTACTTC. Its protein product is CASSFAGDRDEQYF.